The rows below give T cell receptor beta chains drawn from one sample of a study of cytomegalovirus exposure and HLA in healthy donors. Generated by immunoSEQ multiplex PCR, the TCRdb table keeps only in-frame clones and is missing some. The data hold 85,000 to 100,000 clones, with roughly three quarters observed a single time. The specimen sequenced was PBMCs. The receptors stem from a male donor in good health and CMV-seropositive. CDR3s include the opening cysteine and the closing phenylalanine or tryptophan. D genes are given only for firm matches. Some rows have no size entry. The others give once, few or many, or a class for an expanded clone.

J,D,size,V,DNA,CDR3
TRBJ1-2,TRBD1,NA,TRBV7-9,TGTGCCAGCAGCTTAGGGGACAGGGGATTCCCCCTTTATGGCTACACCTTC,CASSLGDRGFPLYGYTF
TRBJ1-1,NA,NA,TRBV27,TGTGCCAGCAGTTTTGGGGAGAGTTCCACTGAAGCTTTCTTT,CASSFGESSTEAFF
TRBJ1-6,NA,NA,TRBV30,TGTGCCGGAACCGAGACAAGAAATTCACCCCTCCACTTT,CAGTETRNSPLHF
TRBJ1-6,NA,NA,TRBV4-3,TGCGCCAGCAGCCAAGCCAGGTCACCCCTCCACTTT,CASSQARSPLHF
TRBJ1-6,TRBD1,NA,TRBV5-6,TGTGCCAGCAGCTTAGGACAGGGGCCAAGCTCCTATAATTCACCCCTCCACTTT,CASSLGQGPSSYNSPLHF
TRBJ1-2,TRBD1,NA,TRBV7-9,TGTGCCAGCAGCTTAGGGAGGACAGGGGATGGCTACACCTTC,CASSLGRTGDGYTF
TRBJ1-1,TRBD1,NA,TRBV7-2,TGTGCCAGCAGCGGACAGGGCGGAAAAACTGAAGCTTTCTTT,CASSGQGGKTEAFF
TRBJ1-1,TRBD1,few,TRBV7-9,TGTGCCAGCAGGGACAGGGTAGGGGATTCCATGAACACTGAAGCTTTCTTT,CASRDRVGDSMNTEAFF
TRBJ1-1,NA,NA,TRBV7-8,TGTGCCAGCAGCTTAGCGAGAACAGGCACTGAAGCTTTCTTT,CASSLARTGTEAFF
TRBJ1-4,NA,NA,TRBV6-1,TGTGCCAGCAGTGAAGACAGGGCTGCAACTAATGAAAAACTGTTTTTT,CASSEDRAATNEKLFF
TRBJ1-6,TRBD1,few,TRBV7-2,TGTGCCAGCAGCTTAATTGGGACAGCCCAGGTACCCCTCCACTTT,CASSLIGTAQVPLHF
TRBJ1-2,NA,NA,TRBV5-4,TGTGCCAGCAGCTCGAGGTGGAGGTCTAATGGCTACACCTTC,CASSSRWRSNGYTF
TRBJ2-2,NA,NA,TRBV14,TGTGCCAGCAGCCCCGCGGGACTGCCAGCCGGGGAGCTGTTTTTT,CASSPAGLPAGELFF
TRBJ2-7,NA,NA,TRBV7-2,TGTGCCAGCAGCTCTACCTCCTACGAGCAGTACTTC,CASSSTSYEQYF
TRBJ2-1,TRBD1,NA,TRBV6-5,TGTGCCAGCACTCTGTCAGGGGGCTCCTACAATGAGCAGTTCTTC,CASTLSGGSYNEQFF
TRBJ1-5,NA,NA,TRBV6-6,TGTGCCAGCAGTTATTCGTCAGGGTCCAATCAGCCCCAGCATTTT,CASSYSSGSNQPQHF
TRBJ2-3,NA,NA,TRBV27,TGTGCCAGCAGCCCTAGCGACGGCACAGATACGCAGTATTTT,CASSPSDGTDTQYF
TRBJ2-1,NA,few,TRBV7-2,TGTGCCAGCACCTTGGGCCTGGCTAGCGATGGGCAGTTCTTC,CASTLGLASDGQFF
TRBJ1-6,NA,once,TRBV7-6,TGTGCCAGCAGCTTACGGGGGAACCACGAGGGGTATAATTCACCCCTCCACTTT,CASSLRGNHEGYNSPLHF
TRBJ1-2,TRBD1,NA,TRBV4-2,TGTGCCAGCAGCCAAGAACTATCCGGGACAGTAGGCGGCTACACCTTC,CASSQELSGTVGGYTF
TRBJ2-2,TRBD2,NA,TRBV7-7,TGTGCTAGCAGCTTAGGGGCTAGCGGAAGCTCGAACACCGGGGAGCTGTTTTTT,CASSLGASGSSNTGELFF
TRBJ1-2,NA,NA,TRBV11-2,TGTGCCAGCAGCCTACTGCAGGGGTGGAAGTATGGCTACACCTTC,CASSLLQGWKYGYTF
TRBJ1-1,NA,NA,TRBV19,TGTGCCAGTAGTAAACAGGAGAACACTGAAGCTTTCTTT,CASSKQENTEAFF
TRBJ1-1,TRBD1,NA,TRBV27,TGTGCCAGCAGTTCCCGACAGGGACGGCGGCTTATGAACACTGAAGCTTTCTTT,CASSSRQGRRLMNTEAFF
TRBJ2-7,NA,NA,TRBV27,TGTGCCAGCAGTCCATTCGCCGGGGGCGAGCAGTACTTC,CASSPFAGGEQYF
TRBJ2-1,NA,NA,TRBV15,TGTGCCACCAGCAGGGGACCCGGGACATACTACAATGAGCAGTTCTTC,CATSRGPGTYYNEQFF
TRBJ2-7,NA,NA,TRBV7-2,TGTGCCAGCAGCTTAACGGACATTATTTACGAGCAGTACTTC,CASSLTDIIYEQYF
TRBJ2-7,NA,few,TRBV30,TGTGCCTGGACAAGGGCGGGAACCTCCTACGAGCAGTACTTC,CAWTRAGTSYEQYF
TRBJ1-1,NA,few,TRBV6-5,TGTGCCAGCGGTTTGACAGCCACCATGAACACTGAAGCTTTCTTT,CASGLTATMNTEAFF
TRBJ1-1,NA,few,TRBV5-4,TGTGCCAGCAGCTTGGTCAGGAACACTGAAGCTTTCTTT,CASSLVRNTEAFF
TRBJ1-2,NA,NA,TRBV27,TGTGCCAGCAGGGACTCAGGAAACTATGGCTACACCTTC,CASRDSGNYGYTF
TRBJ1-1,TRBD1,NA,TRBV19,TGTGCCAGTAGTACCCGACAGGGTTCTGAAGCTTTCTTT,CASSTRQGSEAFF
TRBJ2-3,TRBD2,NA,TRBV7-3,TGTGCCAGCAGCGCTCAACCCAGCGGGGGCACAGATACGCAGTATTTT,CASSAQPSGGTDTQYF
TRBJ2-7,TRBD2,NA,TRBV4-2,TGTGCCAGCAGCGCGACTAGCGGGGGGCTCTACGAGCAGTACTTC,CASSATSGGLYEQYF
TRBJ2-3,NA,few,TRBV27,TGTGCCAGCAGTTTCGGGACTTACAACACAGATACGCAGTATTTT,CASSFGTYNTDTQYF
TRBJ2-5,TRBD2,NA,TRBV2,TGTGCCAGCAGTGAGTCTAGCGGCCGTGAGACCCAGTACTTC,CASSESSGRETQYF
TRBJ1-6,NA,NA,TRBV25-1,TGTGCCAGCAGGGACACCACTAATTATAATTCACCCCTCCACTTT,CASRDTTNYNSPLHF
TRBJ2-7,TRBD2,NA,TRBV6-1,TGTGCCAGCAGTGCCCGACCCGGACTAGCGGGGCAACTTGGGCAGTACTTC,CASSARPGLAGQLGQYF
TRBJ2-5,TRBD2,NA,TRBV5-1,TGCGCCAGCAGCCTCGCGGGGGGTCAAGAGACCCAGTACTTC,CASSLAGGQETQYF
TRBJ1-3,TRBD1,few,TRBV7-9,TGTGCCAGCAGCAGGGACAGCTCTGGAAACACCATATATTTT,CASSRDSSGNTIYF
TRBJ2-7,NA,NA,TRBV7-9,TGTGCCAGCAGCGCAGGGGAAGGGTCCTACGAGCAGTACTTC,CASSAGEGSYEQYF
TRBJ2-2,TRBD1,NA,TRBV11-2,TGTGCCAGCACCCAGACAGGGCGTGACACCGGGGAGCTGTTTTTT,CASTQTGRDTGELFF
TRBJ2-2,TRBD1,NA,TRBV19,TGTGCCAGTAGTATTCGGGCAGGGGGCTCCATAAACACCGGGGAGCTGTTTTTT,CASSIRAGGSINTGELFF
TRBJ2-1,TRBD1,once,TRBV18,TGTGCCAGCTCCCCCGGGACAGGGGGTAAGAATGAGCAGTTCTTC,CASSPGTGGKNEQFF
TRBJ2-3,TRBD2,NA,TRBV7-2,TGTGCCAGCAGCGGTGGTAGCGGGATCGGCACAGATACGCAGTATTTT,CASSGGSGIGTDTQYF
TRBJ1-1,NA,NA,TRBV30,TGTGCCTGGAGAGTCCAGGGTGCAAGGACTGAAGCTTTCTTT,CAWRVQGARTEAFF
TRBJ1-4,NA,NA,TRBV19,TGTGCCAGTAGTCTCCAGGGAGGGCCGAATGAAAAACTGTTTTTT,CASSLQGGPNEKLFF
TRBJ1-1,NA,NA,TRBV15,TGTGCCACCAGCAGAGCGGGTGAAGCTTTCTTT,CATSRAGEAFF
TRBJ1-6,TRBD1,NA,TRBV5-1,TGCGCCAGCAGCTCCGGACAGGGGGATTCACCCCTCCACTTT,CASSSGQGDSPLHF
TRBJ2-7,TRBD1,few,TRBV6-5,TGTGCCAGCAGCCGGGGACAGGGTGGGTACGAGCAGTACTTC,CASSRGQGGYEQYF
TRBJ2-1,TRBD2,NA,TRBV6-5,TGTGCCAGCAGTTCCAGACTAGCGGGGGACTACAATGAGCAGTTCTTC,CASSSRLAGDYNEQFF
TRBJ2-3,TRBD2,few,TRBV29-1,TGCAGCGTTGATGGTGGTTCTAGCGGGGGTGCAGATACGCAGTATTTT,CSVDGGSSGGADTQYF